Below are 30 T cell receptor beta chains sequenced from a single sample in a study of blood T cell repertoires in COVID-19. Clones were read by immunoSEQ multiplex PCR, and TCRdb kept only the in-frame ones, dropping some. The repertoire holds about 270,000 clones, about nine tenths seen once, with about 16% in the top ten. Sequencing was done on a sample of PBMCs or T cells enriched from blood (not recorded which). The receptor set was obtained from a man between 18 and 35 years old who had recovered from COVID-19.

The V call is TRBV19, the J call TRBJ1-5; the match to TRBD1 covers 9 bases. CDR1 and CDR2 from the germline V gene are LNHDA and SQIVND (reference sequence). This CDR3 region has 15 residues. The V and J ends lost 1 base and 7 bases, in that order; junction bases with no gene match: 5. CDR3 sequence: CASSIGDRVGQPQHF. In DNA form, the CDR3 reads TGTGCCAGTAGTATAGGGGACAGGGTAGGCCAGCCCCAGCATTTT.

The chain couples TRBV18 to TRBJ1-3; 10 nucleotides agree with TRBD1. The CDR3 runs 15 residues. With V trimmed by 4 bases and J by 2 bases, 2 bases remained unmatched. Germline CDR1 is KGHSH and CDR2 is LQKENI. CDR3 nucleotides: TGTGCCAGCTCACGGGACAGGGGCCCTGGAAACACCATATATTTT. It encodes CASSRDRGPGNTIYF. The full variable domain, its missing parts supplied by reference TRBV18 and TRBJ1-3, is NAGVMQNPRHLVRRRGQEARLRCSPMKGHSHVYWYRQLPEEGLKFMVYLQKENIIDESGMPKERFSAEFPKEGPSILRIQQVVRGDSAAYFCASSRDRGPGNTIYFGEGSWLTVV.

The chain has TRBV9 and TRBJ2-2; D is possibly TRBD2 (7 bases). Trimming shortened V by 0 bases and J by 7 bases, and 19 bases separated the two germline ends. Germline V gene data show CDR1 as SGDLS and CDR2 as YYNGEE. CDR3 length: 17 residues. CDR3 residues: CASSVGRGGGPVGELFF. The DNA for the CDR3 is TGTGCCAGCAGCGTAGGACGAGGGGGAGGGCCGGTCGGGGAGCTGTTTTTT.

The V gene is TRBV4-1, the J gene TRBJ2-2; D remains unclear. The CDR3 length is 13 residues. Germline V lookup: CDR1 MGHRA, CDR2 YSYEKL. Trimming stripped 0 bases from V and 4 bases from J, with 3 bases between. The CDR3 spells CASSQELTGELFF. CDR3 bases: TGCGCCAGCAGCCAAGAACTCACCGGGGAGCTGTTTTTT.

The CDR3 here is CASSFASDTQYF. The CDR3 DNA is TGCGCCAGCAGCTTTGCTAGCGATACGCAGTATTTT. The chain links TRBV5-1 to TRBJ2-3; D might be TRBD2 (5 bases). The CDR3 runs 12 residues. The V gene's germline CDR1 is SGHRS and CDR2 YFSETQ. Trimming removed 2 bases at V and 6 bases at J, with 7 bases between.

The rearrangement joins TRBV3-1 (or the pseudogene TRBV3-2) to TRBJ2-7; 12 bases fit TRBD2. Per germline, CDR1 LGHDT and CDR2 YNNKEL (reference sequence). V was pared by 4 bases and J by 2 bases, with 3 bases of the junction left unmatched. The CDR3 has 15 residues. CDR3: CASSLGLAGTYEQYF. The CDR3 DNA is TGTGCCAGCAGCCTTGGACTAGCGGGAACCTACGAGCAGTACTTC.

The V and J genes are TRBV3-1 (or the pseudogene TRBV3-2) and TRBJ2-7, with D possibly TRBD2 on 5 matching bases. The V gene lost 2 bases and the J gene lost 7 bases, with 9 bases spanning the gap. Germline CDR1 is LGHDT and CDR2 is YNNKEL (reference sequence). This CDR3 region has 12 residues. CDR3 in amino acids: CASSQREFEQYF. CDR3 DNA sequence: TGTGCCAGCAGCCAAAGGGAGTTTGAGCAGTACTTC.

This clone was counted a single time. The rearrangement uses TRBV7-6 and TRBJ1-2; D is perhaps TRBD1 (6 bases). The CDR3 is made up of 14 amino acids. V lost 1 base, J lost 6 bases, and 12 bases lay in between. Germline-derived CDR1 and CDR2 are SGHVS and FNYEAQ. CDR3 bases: TGTGCCAGCAGCTTAGTAGCGGGGGGCAATGGCTACACCTTC. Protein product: CASSLVAGGNGYTF.

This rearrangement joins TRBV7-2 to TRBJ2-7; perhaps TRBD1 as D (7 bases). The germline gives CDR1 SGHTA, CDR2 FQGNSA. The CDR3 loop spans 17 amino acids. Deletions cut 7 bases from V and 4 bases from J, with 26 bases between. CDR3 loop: CASTYLPLGQEGYEQYF. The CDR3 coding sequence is TGTGCCAGCACCTACCTCCCCCTCGGACAGGAGGGATACGAGCAGTACTTC.

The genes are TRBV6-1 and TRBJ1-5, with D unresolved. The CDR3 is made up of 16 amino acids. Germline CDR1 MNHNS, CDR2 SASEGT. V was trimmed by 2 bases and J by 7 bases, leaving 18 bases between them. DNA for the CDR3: TGTGCCAGCAGTGAAAAGACCGTGATGGGGAGGCAGCCCCAGCATTTT. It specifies CASSEKTVMGRQPQHF.

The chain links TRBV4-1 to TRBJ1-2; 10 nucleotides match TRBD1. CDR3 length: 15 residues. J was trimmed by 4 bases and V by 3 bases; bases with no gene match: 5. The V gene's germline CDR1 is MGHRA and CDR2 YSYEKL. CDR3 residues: CASSQTGGPPYGYTF. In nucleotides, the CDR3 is TGCGCCAGCAGCCAGACAGGGGGCCCCCCCTATGGCTACACCTTC.

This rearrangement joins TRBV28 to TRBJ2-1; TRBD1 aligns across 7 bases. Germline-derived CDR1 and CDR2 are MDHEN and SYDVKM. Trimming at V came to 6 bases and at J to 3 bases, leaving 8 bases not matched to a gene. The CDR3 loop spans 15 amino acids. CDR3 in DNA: TGTGCCAGCAGAACCGGACAGGCGATCTACAATGAGCAGTTCTTC. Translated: CASRTGQAIYNEQFF. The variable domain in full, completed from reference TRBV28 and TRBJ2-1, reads DVKVTQSSRYLVKRTGEKVFLECVQDMDHENMFWYRQDPGLGLRLIYFSYDVKMKEKGDIPEGYSVSREKKERFSLILESASTNQTSMYLCASRTGQAIYNEQFFGPGTRLTVL.

The CDR3 DNA reads as TGTGCCAGTAGTACCCGCTCGGGACTAGCGGGGCTAGAGACCCAGTACTTC. It encodes CASSTRSGLAGLETQYF. The genes are TRBV19 and TRBJ2-5; TRBD2 matches 13 bases. J lost 4 bases, V lost 4 bases, and 9 bases had no gene match. Germline-derived CDR1 and CDR2 are LNHDA and SQIVND (reference sequence). The CDR3 consists of 17 residues.

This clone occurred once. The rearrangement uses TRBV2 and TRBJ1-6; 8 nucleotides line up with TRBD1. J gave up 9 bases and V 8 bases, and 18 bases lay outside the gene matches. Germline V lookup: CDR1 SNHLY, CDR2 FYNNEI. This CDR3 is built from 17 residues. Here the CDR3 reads CASFGARTGRLFSPLHF. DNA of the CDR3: TGTGCCAGCTTCGGTGCACGGACAGGGCGTTTATTTTCACCCCTCCACTTT.

The CDR3 loop reads CASSSRSGQNTEAFF. The CDR3, as DNA: TGTGCCAGCAGCTCACGTTCGGGACAGAACACTGAAGCTTTCTTT. This chain links TRBV5-5 with TRBJ1-1; D might be TRBD1 (6 bases). CDR3 length: 15 residues. Trimming shortened V by 3 bases and J by 1 base, and 13 bases separated the two germline ends. Germline V gives CDR1 SGHKS, CDR2 YYEKEE (reference sequence). The full variable domain, rest sourced from reference TRBV5-5 and TRBJ1-1, is DAGVTQSPTHLIKTRGQQVTLRCSPISGHKSVSWYQQVLGQGPQFIFQYYEKEERGRGNFPDRFSARQFPNYSSELNVNALLLGDSALYLCASSSRSGQNTEAFFGQGTRLTVV.

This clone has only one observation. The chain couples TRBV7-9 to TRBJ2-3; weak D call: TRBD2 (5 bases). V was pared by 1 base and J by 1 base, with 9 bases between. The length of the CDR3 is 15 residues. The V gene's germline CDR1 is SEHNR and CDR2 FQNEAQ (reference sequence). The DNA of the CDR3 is TGTGCCAGCAGCTTAGTAGGTAGCGGCACAGATACGCAGTATTTT. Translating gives CASSLVGSGTDTQYF.

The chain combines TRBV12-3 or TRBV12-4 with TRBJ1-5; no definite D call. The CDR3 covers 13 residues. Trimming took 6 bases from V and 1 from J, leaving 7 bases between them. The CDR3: CASSGLSNQPQHF. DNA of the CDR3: TGTGCCAGCAGCGGTTTAAGCAATCAGCCCCAGCATTTT.

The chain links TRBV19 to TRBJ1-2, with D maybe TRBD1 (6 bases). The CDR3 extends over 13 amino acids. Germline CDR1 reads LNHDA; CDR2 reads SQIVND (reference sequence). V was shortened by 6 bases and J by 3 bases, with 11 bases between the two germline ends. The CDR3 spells CASSVDSYYGYTF. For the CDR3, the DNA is TGTGCCAGTAGCGTGGACAGTTACTATGGCTACACCTTC. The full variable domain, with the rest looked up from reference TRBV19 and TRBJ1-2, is DGGITQSPKYLFRKEGQNVTLSCEQNLNHDAMYWYRQDPGQGLRLIYYSQIVNDFQKGDIAEGYSVSREKKESFPLTVTSAQKNPTAFYLCASSVDSYYGYTFGSGTRLTVV.

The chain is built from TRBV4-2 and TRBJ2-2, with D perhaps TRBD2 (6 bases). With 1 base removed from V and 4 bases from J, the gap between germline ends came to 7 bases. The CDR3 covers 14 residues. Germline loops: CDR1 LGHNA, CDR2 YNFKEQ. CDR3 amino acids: CASSQAGVTGELFF. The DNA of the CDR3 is TGTGCCAGCAGCCAAGCGGGAGTCACCGGGGAGCTGTTTTTT.

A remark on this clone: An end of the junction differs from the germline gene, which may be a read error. The CDR3 DNA follows: TGTGCCATCAGCGCTACGGGACAGGGGGCCCTTGGTAGTGAAAGACTGTTTTTT. It yields the protein CAISATGQGALGSERLFF. This sequence joins TRBV10-3 and TRBJ1-4; the match to TRBD1 covers 12 bases. The CDR3 sequence is 18 residues long. In germline, CDR1 is ENHRY, CDR2 SYGVKD.

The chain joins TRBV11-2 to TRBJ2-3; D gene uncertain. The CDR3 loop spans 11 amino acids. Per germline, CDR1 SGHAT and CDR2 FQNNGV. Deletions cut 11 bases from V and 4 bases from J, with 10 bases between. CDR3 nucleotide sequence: TGTGCCTCCACAGAGTCAGATACGCAGTATTTT. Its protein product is CASTESDTQYF.

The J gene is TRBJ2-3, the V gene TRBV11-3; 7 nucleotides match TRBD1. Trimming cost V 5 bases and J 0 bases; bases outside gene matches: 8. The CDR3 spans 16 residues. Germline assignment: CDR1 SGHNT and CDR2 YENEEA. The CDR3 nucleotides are TGTGCCAGCAGCCTGGGACAGTTGACTAGCACAGATACGCAGTATTTT. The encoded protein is CASSLGQLTSTDTQYF.

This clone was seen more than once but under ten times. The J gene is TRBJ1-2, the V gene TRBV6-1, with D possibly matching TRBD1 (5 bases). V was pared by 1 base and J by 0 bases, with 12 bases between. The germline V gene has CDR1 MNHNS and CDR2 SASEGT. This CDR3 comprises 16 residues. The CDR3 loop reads CASSEVPTVANYGYTF. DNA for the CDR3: TGTGCCAGCAGTGAAGTTCCGACAGTAGCTAACTATGGCTACACCTTC.

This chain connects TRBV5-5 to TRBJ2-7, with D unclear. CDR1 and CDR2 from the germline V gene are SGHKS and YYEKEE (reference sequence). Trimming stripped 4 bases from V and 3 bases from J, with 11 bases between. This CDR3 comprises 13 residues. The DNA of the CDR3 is TGTGCCAGCAGCCCTGGATGGAGCTACGAGCAGTACTTC. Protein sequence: CASSPGWSYEQYF.

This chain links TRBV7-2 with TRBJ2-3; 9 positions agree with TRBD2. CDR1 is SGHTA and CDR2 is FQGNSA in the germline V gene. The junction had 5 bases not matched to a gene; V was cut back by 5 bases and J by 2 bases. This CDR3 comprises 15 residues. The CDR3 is CASSVGLAYTDTQYF. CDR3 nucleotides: TGTGCCAGCAGCGTAGGACTAGCGTACACAGATACGCAGTATTTT.

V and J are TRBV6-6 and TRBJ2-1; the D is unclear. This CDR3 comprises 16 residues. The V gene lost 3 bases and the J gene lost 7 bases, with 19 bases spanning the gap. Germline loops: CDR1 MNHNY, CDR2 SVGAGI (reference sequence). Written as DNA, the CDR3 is TGTGCCAGCAGTTATCCCGGGTCGTCGGATGTGAATGAGCAGTTCTTC. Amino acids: CASSYPGSSDVNEQFF.

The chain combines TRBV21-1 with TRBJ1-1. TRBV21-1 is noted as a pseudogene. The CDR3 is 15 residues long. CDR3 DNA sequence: TGTGCCAGCCCAAGGCTCGGGGGACCCATCACTGAAGCTTTCTTT. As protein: CASPRLGGPITEAFF.

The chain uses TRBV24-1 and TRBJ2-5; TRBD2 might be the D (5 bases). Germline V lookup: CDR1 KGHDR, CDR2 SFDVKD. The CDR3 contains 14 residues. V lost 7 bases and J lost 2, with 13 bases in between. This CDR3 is CATRGGGPQETQYF. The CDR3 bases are TGTGCCACCAGGGGTGGCGGGCCACAAGAGACCCAGTACTTC.

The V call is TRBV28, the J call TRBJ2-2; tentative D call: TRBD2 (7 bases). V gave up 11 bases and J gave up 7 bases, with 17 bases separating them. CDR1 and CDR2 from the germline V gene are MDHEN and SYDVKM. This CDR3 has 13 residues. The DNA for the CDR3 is TGTGCCTCTAAGGGGGGGTTGAACGGGGAGCTGTTTTTT. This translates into CASKGGLNGELFF.

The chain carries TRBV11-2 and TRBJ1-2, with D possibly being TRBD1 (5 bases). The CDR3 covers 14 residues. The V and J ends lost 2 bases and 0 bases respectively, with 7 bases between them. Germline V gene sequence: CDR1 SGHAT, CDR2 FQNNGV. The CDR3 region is CASSLPGANYGYTF. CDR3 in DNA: TGTGCCAGCAGCTTACCGGGGGCTAACTATGGCTACACCTTC. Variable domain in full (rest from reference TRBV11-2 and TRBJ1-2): EAGVAQSPRYKIIEKRQSVAFWCNPISGHATLYWYQQILGQGPKLLIQFQNNGVVDDSQLPKDRFSAERLKGVDSTLKIQPAKLEDSAVYLCASSLPGANYGYTFGSGTRLTVV.